The rows below give T cell receptor beta chains drawn from one sample of a study of cytomegalovirus exposure and HLA in healthy donors. Assay used: immunoSEQ multiplex PCR; TCRdb lists only in-frame clones, some missing. This sample has roughly 140,000 clones; approximately 80% occur once, and the top ten carry 4.5% to 6.5%. Sequenced: PBMCs. The origin of the receptors is a male donor in good health and CMV-seronegative. The CDR3 runs from the conserved cysteine through the conserved F or W.

j_call,v_call,cdr3_aa
TRBJ2-3,TRBV5-1,CASTLGARSTDTQYF
TRBJ2-3,TRBV6-5,CASSSRGADTQYF
TRBJ1-2,TRBV5-1,CASSSPDGMGYTF
TRBJ2-7,TRBV4-1,CASSRAPEVSEQYF
TRBJ2-6,TRBV5-6,CASSLGAGLSGANVLTF
TRBJ2-7,TRBV28,CASASRVSYEQYF
TRBJ2-7,TRBV4-1,CASSQKLTGGYEQYF
TRBJ1-6,TRBV19,CASSNSHLDSPLHF
TRBJ1-1,TRBV30,CAWSGRAGGAFF
TRBJ2-3,TRBV28,CASSFPGLGGDTQYF
TRBJ2-3,TRBV5-5,CASSSRQITDTQYF
TRBJ2-7,TRBV11-2,CASSLSQIAGASYEQYF
TRBJ2-7,TRBV6-5,CASSDRGPPYEQYF
TRBJ2-1,TRBV6-6,CASRRTLAGSLEQFF
TRBJ1-5,TRBV27,CASSLSASSNQPQHF
TRBJ1-5,TRBV2,CASSEDRGGQPQHF
TRBJ1-2,TRBV20-1,CSVTGSYGYTF
TRBJ2-2,TRBV27,CASSRRQGTNTGELFF
TRBJ1-1,TRBV7-9,CASSCLERGGRNTEAFF
TRBJ1-1,TRBV7-9,CASSLEPRGLHRVEAFF
TRBJ2-3,TRBV5-5,CASSGLLGQESTDTQYF
TRBJ2-5,TRBV28,CASSSGSSETQYF
TRBJ1-4,TRBV7-9,CSSSLGGQREIF
TRBJ1-1,TRBV10-3,CAISEGGGVAEAFF
TRBJ2-5,TRBV7-8,CASSLGRVQETQYF
TRBJ2-3,TRBV5-1,CASSWGQGRTDTQYF
TRBJ1-4,TRBV6-1,CASSDGGKLFF
TRBJ1-2,TRBV7-2,CASSPQRGGYGYTF
TRBJ2-4,TRBV25-1,CASSVAGTQRHIQYF
TRBJ2-1,TRBV11-3,CASSSTENEQFF
TRBJ2-1,TRBV15,CATSRAPGVNNEQFF